Listed below are T cell receptor beta chains from one sample, sequenced in a study of tumour-infiltrating T cells in Burkitt lymphoma. Clones were sequenced by immunoSEQ multiplex PCR, and TCRdb holds only the in-frame ones, with some missing. Of several thousand clones in the sample, roughly 58% were seen once. Material: tumor tissue. The receptors come from a human donor with diffuse large B-cell lymphoma. Each CDR3 is given with its conserved first and last residue. The order of the fields is J gene, clone size, D gene, V gene, CDR3 protein, CDR3 DNA. The D gene is left open where the match is weak. A clone size is listed for some rows: how often the clone was seen (once, few, many), or a class if it is expanded.

J: TRBJ2-7
size: .
D: .
V: TRBV10-3
CDR3: CAISESGYEQYF
DNA: TGTGCCATCAGTGAATCTGGGTACGAGCAGTACTTC

J: TRBJ2-5
size: .
D: .
V: TRBV5-8
CDR3: CASSLGQWLGETQYF
DNA: TGTGCCAGCAGCTTGGGACAGTGGTTGGGAGAGACCCAGTACTTC

J: TRBJ1-1
size: .
D: .
V: TRBV19
CDR3: CASSITGFTEAFF
DNA: TGTGCCAGTAGTATTACAGGGTTCACTGAAGCTTTCTTT

J: TRBJ2-1
size: few
D: .
V: TRBV7-6
CDR3: CASSYRDEQFF
DNA: TGTGCCAGCAGCTACCGGGACGAGCAGTTCTTC

J: TRBJ2-5
size: .
D: TRBD2
V: TRBV7-9
CDR3: CASSLGRGDQETQYF
DNA: TGTGCCAGCAGCTTGGGGCGGGGGGATCAAGAGACCCAGTACTTC

J: TRBJ1-3
size: .
D: .
V: TRBV30
CDR3: CAWSVRSLDRNTIYF
DNA: TGTGCCTGGAGTGTACGGTCTTTAGATCGAAACACCATATATTTT

J: TRBJ1-1
size: few
D: .
V: TRBV28
CDR3: CASSLLGITEAFF
DNA: TGTGCCAGCAGTTTACTGGGGATCACTGAAGCTTTCTTT

J: TRBJ1-3
size: once
D: .
V: TRBV10-3
CDR3: CAISESEAGSLSSGNTIYF
DNA: TGTGCCATCAGTGAGTCGGAAGCAGGGTCCCTTAGCTCTGGAAACACCATATATTTT

J: TRBJ2-7
size: once
D: TRBD1
V: TRBV5-6
CDR3: CASSSGTGGYEQYF
DNA: TGTGCCAGCAGCTCCGGGACAGGGGGCTACGAGCAGTACTTC

J: TRBJ1-2
size: .
D: .
V: TRBV28
CDR3: CASSSGGVGSYGYTF
DNA: TGTGCCAGCAGTTCGGGAGGAGTGGGGTCTTATGGCTACACCTTC

J: TRBJ2-1
size: .
D: .
V: TRBV18
CDR3: CASSLRQGDNEQFF
DNA: TGTGCCAGCTCTCTGCGGCAGGGCGACAATGAGCAGTTCTTC

J: TRBJ1-1
size: .
D: .
V: TRBV5-1
CDR3: CASSFLGGGEDTEAFF
DNA: TGCGCCAGCAGCTTTTTAGGAGGGGGGGAGGACACTGAAGCTTTCTTT

J: TRBJ1-2
size: .
D: .
V: TRBV30
CDR3: CAWSPPHSYGYTF
DNA: TGTGCCTGGAGTCCCCCCCATAGTTATGGCTACACCTTC

J: TRBJ1-1
size: .
D: .
V: TRBV29-1
CDR3: CSVGDSPNTEAFF
DNA: TGCAGCGTTGGAGACAGCCCGAACACTGAAGCTTTCTTT

J: TRBJ1-4
size: .
D: TRBD1
V: TRBV10-3
CDR3: CAISEKGGQGHEKLFF
DNA: TGTGCCATCAGTGAGAAAGGAGGACAGGGACATGAAAAACTGTTTTTT

J: TRBJ1-2
size: .
D: .
V: TRBV5-1
CDR3: CASSLGQETNYGYTF
DNA: TGCGCCAGCAGCTTGGGCCAGGAGACTAACTATGGCTACACCTTC

J: TRBJ2-7
size: .
D: .
V: TRBV7-6
CDR3: CASSLVLGSYEQYF
DNA: TGTGCCAGCAGCTTAGTTTTGGGTTCGTACGAGCAGTACTTC

J: TRBJ1-1
size: .
D: TRBD1
V: TRBV15
CDR3: CATSRDGGYRGEMNTEAFF
DNA: TGTGCCACCAGCAGAGACGGGGGTTACAGGGGGGAGATGAACACTGAAGCTTTCTTT

J: TRBJ1-2
size: .
D: .
V: TRBV6-1
CDR3: CASSEGSMVYGYTF
DNA: TGTGCCAGCAGTGAAGGGAGTATGGTCTATGGCTACACCTTC

J: TRBJ1-5
size: once
D: .
V: TRBV5-6
CDR3: CASSLRREGNQPQHF
DNA: TGTGCCAGCAGCTTGAGGAGGGAGGGGAATCAGCCCCAGCATTTT

J: TRBJ2-2
size: .
D: TRBD1
V: TRBV5-6
CDR3: CASSYTGVTGELFF
DNA: TGTGCCAGCAGTTACACAGGGGTCACCGGGGAGCTGTTTTTT

J: TRBJ1-6
size: .
D: .
V: TRBV10-3
CDR3: CAISDISDYNSPLHF
DNA: TGTGCCATCAGTGACATCAGCGACTATAATTCACCCCTCCACTTT

J: TRBJ1-1
size: few
D: .
V: TRBV5-1
CDR3: CASSRGAGWSTEAFF
DNA: TGCGCCAGCAGCCGCGGCGCAGGGTGGAGCACTGAAGCTTTCTTT

J: TRBJ2-7
size: once
D: .
V: TRBV19
CDR3: CASSIVGTFYEQYF
DNA: TGTGCCAGTAGTATAGTGGGGACATTCTACGAGCAGTACTTC

J: TRBJ2-3
size: .
D: TRBD1
V: TRBV7-9
CDR3: CASSNRDSLTDTQYF
DNA: TGTGCCAGCAGCAACCGGGACAGCCTCACAGATACGCAGTATTTT

J: TRBJ2-3
size: .
D: TRBD1
V: TRBV5-1
CDR3: CASGPGQSTDTQYF
DNA: TGCGCCAGCGGACCGGGACAGAGCACAGATACGCAGTATTTT

J: TRBJ1-2
size: .
D: .
V: TRBV30
CDR3: CAWSRQGWNYGYTF
DNA: TGTGCCTGGAGCAGGCAGGGGTGGAACTATGGCTACACCTTC

J: TRBJ1-6
size: few
D: .
V: TRBV7-2
CDR3: CASSSRGDRYSPLHF
DNA: TGTGCCAGCAGCTCGAGAGGGGACCGCTATTCACCCCTCCACTTT

J: TRBJ1-3
size: .
D: .
V: TRBV2
CDR3: CASSAGRTSGNTIYF
DNA: TGTGCCAGCAGCGCGGGACGGACCTCTGGAAACACCATATATTTT